Presented here are 10 T cell receptor beta chains from one specimen sequenced in a study of blood T cell repertoires in COVID-19. TCRdb's copy holds only in-frame clones and misses some; the assay was immunoSEQ multiplex PCR. The table has 250,000 to 300,000 clones, over 80% seen once. What was sequenced was peripheral blood. All receptors come from a man aged 55 to 69 who had recovered from COVID-19.

The chain carries TRBV12-3 or TRBV12-4 and TRBJ2-7, with D possibly TRBD1 on 6 matching bases. This CDR3 is built from 13 residues. The ends were cut back, 8 bases at V and 6 bases at J, with 17 bases in the middle. CDR3 DNA: TGTGCCAGCGGTCGACAGGAACTGGGCGAGCAGTACTTC. It encodes CASGRQELGEQYF.

This rearrangement joins TRBV18 to TRBJ1-2; 9 nucleotides match TRBD1. V shed 3 bases and J 8 bases; nucleotides not matched to a gene: 4. This CDR3 region has 13 residues. Germline CDR1 and CDR2: KGHSH and LQKENI. The CDR3 loop reads CASSPDRGRGYTF. CDR3 bases: TGTGCCAGCTCACCGGACAGGGGTCGCGGCTACACCTTC.

This clone was seen a handful of times. This chain connects TRBV4-2 to TRBJ1-2; 9 bases align to TRBD1. The CDR3 is made up of 17 amino acids. CDR1 is LGHNA and CDR2 is YNFKEQ in the germline V gene. Trimming at V came to 0 bases and at J to 3 bases, leaving 8 bases not matched to a gene. This CDR3 reads CASSQDADRGTDYGYTF. Written as DNA, the CDR3 is TGTGCCAGCAGCCAAGATGCGGACAGGGGAACGGACTATGGCTACACCTTC.

The rearrangement links TRBV7-2 to TRBJ1-2, with 11 bases that match TRBD1. Germline CDR1 and CDR2: SGHTA and FQGNSA. V trimming: 5 bases; J trimming: 4 bases; junction bases outside the gene matches: 3. This CDR3 has 14 amino acids. The DNA for the CDR3 is TGTGCCAGCAGCAGGACAGGGGGCGGCTATGGCTACACCTTC. Translating gives CASSRTGGGYGYTF.

The chain joins TRBV19 to TRBJ1-1; D ambiguous. V was cut by 5 bases and J by 1 base, with 14 bases left in between. CDR1 and CDR2 from the germline V gene are LNHDA and SQIVND (reference sequence). The CDR3 has 15 residues. The CDR3 DNA is TGTGCCAGTAGTTGGATCCCCCCTAGGAACACTGAAGCTTTCTTT. Protein: CASSWIPPRNTEAFF.

This clone was counted ten times or more. Other DNA sequences from this sample encode an identical CDR3 as well. The rearrangement links TRBV2 to TRBJ1-1; D may be TRBD1 (5 bases). Germline CDR1 SNHLY, CDR2 FYNNEI. The V end lost 6 bases, the J end lost 0 bases, and 8 bases lay between the germline ends. This CDR3 is 13 amino acids long. CDR3 nucleotides: TGTGCCAGCAGACGACAGTTGAACACTGAAGCTTTCTTT. It yields the protein CASRRQLNTEAFF.

V is TRBV30 and J is TRBJ2-5, with 8 bases fitting TRBD2. Germline CDR1 reads GTSNPN; CDR2 reads SVGIG (reference sequence). The V gene end was trimmed by 3 bases and the J gene end by 5 bases; junction bases not matched to a gene: 2. This CDR3 region has 12 residues. The CDR3 nucleotides read TGTGCCTGGAGCGGGGGGGTGGAGACCCAGTACTTC. This codes for CAWSGGVETQYF. Full variable domain (outside the CDR3, taken from reference TRBV30 and TRBJ2-5): SQTIHQWPATLVQPVGSPLSLECTVEGTSNPNLYWYRQAAGRGLQLLFYSVGIGQISSEVPQNLSASRPQDRQFILSSKKLLLSDSGFYLCAWSGGVETQYFGPGTRLLVL.

The rearrangement uses TRBV3-1 (or the pseudogene TRBV3-2) and TRBJ2-3, with 8 bases matching TRBD2. V was pared by 1 base and J by 5 bases, with 2 bases of the junction left unmatched. The CDR3 totals 14 residues. Per the germline V gene, CDR1 is LGHDT and CDR2 is YNNKEL (reference sequence). The DNA for the CDR3 is TGTGCCAGCAGCCAAGCTAGCGGGTTAGATACGCAGTATTTT. Translated, it gives CASSQASGLDTQYF.

The chain carries TRBV5-6 and TRBJ2-1; possible D gene TRBD2, 5 bases. This CDR3 is built from 16 residues. The germline V gene has CDR1 SGHDT and CDR2 YYEEEE. Trimming shortened V by 3 bases and J by 3 bases, and 16 bases separated the two germline ends. The CDR3: CASSSADWRYYNEQFF. DNA for the CDR3: TGTGCCAGCAGCTCCGCGGACTGGAGATACTACAATGAGCAGTTCTTC.

The chain couples TRBV4-1 to TRBJ1-3, with D uncertain. Germline CDR1 reads MGHRA; CDR2 reads YSYEKL. Trimming pared 4 bases from V and 9 bases from J, leaving 16 bases between. The CDR3 contains 14 residues. The CDR3 region is CASSPEGTGGTIYF. CDR3 coding DNA: TGCGCCAGCAGCCCGGAGGGTACGGGAGGCACCATATATTTT.